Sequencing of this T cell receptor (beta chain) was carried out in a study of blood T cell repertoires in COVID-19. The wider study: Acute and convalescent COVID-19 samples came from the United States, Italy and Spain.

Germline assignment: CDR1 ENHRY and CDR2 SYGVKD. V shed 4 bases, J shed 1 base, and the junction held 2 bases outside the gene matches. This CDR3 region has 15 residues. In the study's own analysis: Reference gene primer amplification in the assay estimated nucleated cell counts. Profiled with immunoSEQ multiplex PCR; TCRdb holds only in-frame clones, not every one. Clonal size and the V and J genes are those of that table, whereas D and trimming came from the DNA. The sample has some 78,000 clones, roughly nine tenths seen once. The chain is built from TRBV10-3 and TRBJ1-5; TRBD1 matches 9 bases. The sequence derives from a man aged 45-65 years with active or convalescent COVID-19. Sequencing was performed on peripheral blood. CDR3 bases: TGTGCCATCAGTGCCGGGACAGGGAGCAATCAGCCCCAGCATTTT. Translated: CAISAGTGSNQPQHF.